This T cell receptor beta chain originates from a study of neurological immune-mediated disorders. This clonotype came up many times. Trimming shortened V by 5 bases and J by 5 bases, and 21 bases separated the two germline ends. CDR1 MNHNY and CDR2 SVGAGI come from the germline V gene (reference sequence). The CDR3 covers 17 residues. TCRdb re-derived calls from the 5' RACE reads in MiXCR, one entry per CDR3 protein. The sample has tens of thousands of distinct CDR3 sequences, approximately 6.2% seen once. The receptor was derived from a woman under 30 with multiple sclerosis. V and J are TRBV6-6 and TRBJ1-4; tentative D call: TRBD1 (5 bases). The specimen sequenced was CD4+ T cells from blood. The chain's CDR3 is CASSRIIQVDRNEKLFF. The CDR3 DNA sequence: TGTGCCAGCAGTAGGATTATACAGGTCGACCGGAATGAAAAACTGTTTTTT.